Listed here are 22 T cell receptor beta chains from one sample, sequenced in a study of blood T cell repertoires in COVID-19. Sequenced by immunoSEQ multiplex PCR; TCRdb stores in-frame clones only, minus some. The sample shows some 120,000 clones, approximately 90% of them seen only once. The sample consisted of peripheral blood. The receptors derive from a human donor with active COVID-19. The donor label of this sample is uncertain.

The chain combines TRBV12-3 or TRBV12-4 with TRBJ2-7, with TRBD1 matching 7 bases. V dropped 6 bases and J dropped 6; count of bases not matched to a gene: 2. The CDR3 consists of 11 residues. Here the CDR3 DNA reads TGTGCCAGCAGAACAGGGGTCGAGCAGTACTTC. It encodes CASRTGVEQYF.

This rearrangement joins TRBV4-2 to TRBJ2-7; possible D gene TRBD2, 6 bases. The CDR3 is made up of 17 amino acids. Trimming pared 1 base from V and 0 bases from J, leaving 16 bases between. The germline CDR1 and CDR2 sequences are LGHNA and YNFKEQ. CDR3 sequence (DNA): TGTGCCAGCAGCCAAGTTCTAGGAGGGAAGAGCTCCTACGAGCAGTACTTC. This sequence encodes CASSQVLGGKSSYEQYF.

This chain connects TRBV19 to TRBJ1-5, with 7 positions matching TRBD1. This CDR3 is 15 amino acids long. The V and J ends lost 2 bases and 6 bases, in that order; junction bases with no gene match: 7. Germline CDR1 and CDR2: LNHDA and SQIVND (reference sequence). The CDR3 reads CASSIRQGPTQPQHF. CDR3 sequence (DNA): TGTGCCAGTAGTATACGACAGGGACCAACTCAGCCCCAGCATTTT.

This chain uses TRBV10-3 with TRBJ2-5; 9 bases are a match to TRBD1. Germline values: CDR1 ENHRY, CDR2 SYGVKD. J gave up 4 bases and V 0 bases, and 9 bases lay outside the gene matches. This CDR3 contains 17 residues. The CDR3 DNA follows: TGTGCCATCAGTGAGTCCTCCGGGACAGGGTTCGGAGAGACCCAGTACTTC. Its translation: CAISESSGTGFGETQYF.

This clone was picked up one time. CDR3 in DNA: TGTGCCTGGAGTTATAGTAGCGGGGACGAGCAGTACTTC. Residues: CAWSYSSGDEQYF. V usage is TRBV30 and J usage is TRBJ2-7, with 8 nucleotides matching TRBD2. The V gene end was trimmed by 2 bases and the J gene end by 5 bases; junction bases not matched to a gene: 5. The CDR3 spans 13 residues. Germline V gene data show CDR1 as GTSNPN and CDR2 as SVGIG (reference sequence).

V and J are TRBV12-3 or TRBV12-4 and TRBJ2-1; 8 bases are a match to TRBD2. This CDR3 region has 13 residues. After removal of 3 bases from V and 9 bases from J, the junction contained 4 bases not matched to a gene. The CDR3 region is CASSFVGTSEQFF. In nucleotides, the CDR3 is TGTGCCAGCAGTTTTGTTGGGACTAGTGAGCAGTTCTTC.

J is TRBJ2-2 and V is TRBV7-3, with 16 positions matching TRBD2. The CDR3 runs to 18 residues. Germline V lookup: CDR1 SGHTA, CDR2 FQGTGA. V gave up 5 bases and J gave up 4 bases; unmatched junction bases: 7. This CDR3 is CASSLGTSGGAGTGELFF. Written as DNA, the CDR3 is TGTGCCAGCAGCCTCGGGACTAGCGGGGGGGCTGGCACCGGGGAGCTGTTTTTT.

This sequence joins TRBV30 and TRBJ2-7; D not certain. This CDR3 spans 12 amino acids. V lost 2 bases and J lost 1, with 6 bases in between. Germline CDR1 is GTSNPN and CDR2 is SVGIG (reference sequence). DNA for the CDR3: TGTGCCTGGAGTCCCGGTTCCTACGAGCAGTACTTC. This translates into CAWSPGSYEQYF. The whole variable domain, filled in from reference TRBV30 and TRBJ2-7, reads SQTIHQWPATLVQPVGSPLSLECTVEGTSNPNLYWYRQAAGRGLQLLFYSVGIGQISSEVPQNLSASRPQDRQFILSSKKLLLSDSGFYLCAWSPGSYEQYFGPGTRLTVT.

The J gene is TRBJ2-2, the V gene TRBV7-9, with 9 bases that match TRBD1. This CDR3 has 15 amino acids. Germline values: CDR1 SEHNR, CDR2 FQNEAQ (reference sequence). The V and J ends lost 11 bases and 0 bases, in that order; junction bases with no gene match: 7. CDR3 nucleotides: TGTGCCGACCGGGACAGGGCTACGAACACCGGGGAGCTGTTTTTT. Translating gives CADRDRATNTGELFF. Supplemented by reference TRBV7-9 and TRBJ2-2, the full variable domain reads DTGVSQNPRHKITKRGQNVTFRCDPISEHNRLYWYRQTLGQGPEFLTYFQNEAQLEKSRLLSDRFSAERPKGSFSTLEIQRTEQGDSAMYLCADRDRATNTGELFFGEGSRLTVL.

A few counts support this clone. The chain carries TRBV19 and TRBJ1-2, with D unresolved. Germline loops: CDR1 LNHDA, CDR2 SQIVND (reference sequence). V was pared by 2 bases and J by 8 bases, with 18 bases between. The CDR3 is made up of 15 amino acids. The DNA of the CDR3 is TGTGCCAGTAGTATAATTTCAGCGCTCGTTGAGGGCTACACCTTC. This sequence encodes CASSIISALVEGYTF.

J is TRBJ1-5 and V is TRBV7-2, with 7 bases aligning to TRBD1. With 3 bases clipped from V and 10 bases from J, the junction kept 6 bases outside the gene matches. The CDR3 has 13 amino acids. The germline V gene has CDR1 SGHTA and CDR2 FQGNSA. The CDR3 spells CASSFDRVDPQHF. CDR3 nucleotide sequence: TGTGCCAGCAGCTTTGACAGGGTGGACCCCCAGCATTTT.

This clone was observed once. V usage is TRBV7-8 and J usage is TRBJ2-3, with a possible D match to TRBD2 (6 bases). V was clipped by 4 bases and J by 3 bases, with 11 bases between them. CDR1 and CDR2 (germline): SGHVS, FQNEAQ. The CDR3 has 14 amino acids. The CDR3 spells CASSYLSGTDTQYF. CDR3 coding DNA: TGTGCCAGCAGCTATCTGAGCGGGACAGATACGCAGTATTTT.

The chain combines TRBV27 with TRBJ1-6; possibly TRBD1 for D (5 bases). Germline V lookup: CDR1 MNHEY, CDR2 SMNVEV (reference sequence). The CDR3 is made up of 15 amino acids. V lost 5 bases and J 10 bases, leaving 18 bases between the germline ends. This chain's CDR3 is CASSKTPGNQSPLHF. DNA of the CDR3: TGTGCCAGCAGTAAAACCCCAGGGAATCAATCACCCCTCCACTTT.

This clone turned up a few times. The V call is TRBV6-2 or TRBV6-3, the J call TRBJ1-5; D gene ambiguous. The germline V gene encodes CDR1 MNHEY and CDR2 SVGEGT. The CDR3 is 19 amino acids. The V gene lost 1 base and the J gene lost 1 base, with 20 bases spanning the gap. As DNA, the CDR3 is TGTGCCAGCAGTTACTTCCCGGGAAGGAGATCTATAAGCAATCAGCCCCAGCATTTT. It codes for CASSYFPGRRSISNQPQHF.

This chain joins TRBV5-5 and TRBJ1-2; a possible D gene is TRBD1 (6 bases). The length of the CDR3 is 16 residues. Trimming removed 4 bases from V and 4 bases from J, with 20 bases in between. The germline V gene encodes CDR1 SGHKS and CDR2 YYEKEE (reference sequence). CDR3 residues: CASSGGPGRGPYGYTF. For the CDR3, the DNA is TGTGCCAGCAGCGGAGGCCCGGGCAGGGGACCCTATGGCTACACCTTC.

The rearrangement uses TRBV12-5 and TRBJ1-5; D perhaps matches TRBD1 (6 bases). Germline V CDR1 and CDR2: LGHNT, FRNRAP. Trimming pared 1 base from V and 4 bases from J, leaving 17 bases between. This CDR3 comprises 17 residues. The CDR3 spells CASGLEKTGFLNQPQHF. In DNA, the CDR3 is TGTGCTAGTGGTTTGGAAAAGACAGGCTTTCTAAATCAGCCCCAGCATTTT.

The CDR3 DNA reads TGTGCCAGCAGTCGCGGGCCCCTTCGGAGCTACTTC. Encoded protein: CASSRGPLRSYF. The chain couples TRBV12-3 or TRBV12-4 to TRBJ2-4, with D possibly TRBD2 on 5 matching bases. The V end lost 5 bases, the J end lost 16 bases, and 18 bases lay between the germline ends. CDR3 size: 12 residues.

The V call is TRBV19, the J call TRBJ1-1; D remains ambiguous. CDR3 length: 14 residues. With 7 bases removed from V and 3 bases from J, the gap between germline ends came to 15 bases. Germline assignment: CDR1 LNHDA and CDR2 SQIVND (reference sequence). CDR3 nucleotides: TGTGCCAGTACGCCAACAGATCTTTACACTGAAGCTTTCTTT. It yields the protein CASTPTDLYTEAFF.

The chain has TRBV27 and TRBJ1-6, with 7 nucleotides matching TRBD1. V was clipped by 2 bases and J by 7 bases; unmatched bases: 11. The CDR3 spans 17 residues. Per germline, CDR1 MNHEY and CDR2 SMNVEV (reference sequence). Written as DNA, the CDR3 is TGTGCCAGCAGTTTACGGTGGGGACAGACAAGAAATTCACCCCTCCACTTT. Translating gives CASSLRWGQTRNSPLHF.

The chain uses TRBV7-6 and TRBJ2-3; TRBD1 aligns across 9 bases. After removal of 5 bases from V and 0 bases from J, the junction contained 6 bases not matched to a gene. Germline CDR1 reads SGHVS; CDR2 reads FNYEAQ. There are 16 residues in the CDR3. The CDR3 nucleotides read TGTGCCAGCAGCCCAGGGACAGGGACTAGCACAGATACGCAGTATTTT. Its protein product is CASSPGTGTSTDTQYF.

V and J are TRBV7-9 and TRBJ2-3, with 7 bases matching TRBD2. This CDR3 spans 15 amino acids. Trimming cost V 3 bases and J 5 bases; bases outside gene matches: 8. Per germline, CDR1 SEHNR and CDR2 FQNEAQ (reference sequence). The DNA of the CDR3 is TGTGCCAGCAGCTTTTACGGGGGGTTTGGAGATACGCAGTATTTT. Amino acids: CASSFYGGFGDTQYF.

J is TRBJ2-1 and V is TRBV4-1, with D hard to call. Looked up from germline, CDR1 is MGHRA and CDR2 is YSYEKL. The CDR3 covers 11 residues. V lost 1 base and J 8 bases, leaving 3 bases between the germline ends. The CDR3 spells CASSQAYEQFF. The CDR3 DNA reads as TGCGCCAGCAGCCAAGCTTATGAGCAGTTCTTC.